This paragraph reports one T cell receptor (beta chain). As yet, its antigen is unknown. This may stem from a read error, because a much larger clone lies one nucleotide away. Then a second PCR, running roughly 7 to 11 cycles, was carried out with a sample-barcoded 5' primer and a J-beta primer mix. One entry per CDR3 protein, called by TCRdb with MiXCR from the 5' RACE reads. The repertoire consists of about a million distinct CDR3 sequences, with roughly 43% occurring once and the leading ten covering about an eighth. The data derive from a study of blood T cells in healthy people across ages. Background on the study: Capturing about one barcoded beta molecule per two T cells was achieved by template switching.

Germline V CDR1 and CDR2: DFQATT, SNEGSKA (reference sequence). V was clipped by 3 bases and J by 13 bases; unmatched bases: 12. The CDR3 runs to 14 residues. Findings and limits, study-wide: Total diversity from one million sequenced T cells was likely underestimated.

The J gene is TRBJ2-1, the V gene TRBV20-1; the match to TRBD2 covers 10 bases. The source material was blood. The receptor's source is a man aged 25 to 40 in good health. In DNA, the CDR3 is TGCAGTGCTAGGAGAGCGGGGGGGCTAGAGACCCAGTTCTTC. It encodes CSARRAGGLETQFF.